Below are 27 T cell receptor beta chains sequenced from a single sample in a study of regulatory T cells in long-lasting Graves disease. Time point specified: persistent/refractory GD, antithyroid drugs over 5 years with positive TRAb. TCR sequences were obtained from RNA taken from PBMCs. In building TCR beta libraries, iRepertoire HTBI primers were used together with Arm-PCR of CDR3 regions. TCRdb reanalysed the multiplex PCR reads using MiXCR and keeps one entry per CDR3 protein. Of 300,000 to 350,000 distinct CDR3 sequences in the sample, about 20% were seen once. The specimen was peripheral blood mononuclear cells (PBMCs), collected when the disease was refractory, from a patient treated with antithyroid drugs. The origin of the receptors is a female donor with Graves disease.

Points on this clonotype: One base away lies a much larger clone, so this may be a sequencing read error. The genes are TRBV6-1 and TRBJ2-2, with 7 bases lining up with TRBD1. Germline V gene sequence: CDR1 MNHNS, CDR2 SASEGT. CDR3 length equals 12 residues. The CDR3 spells CAGRQGEGELFF. In nucleotides, the CDR3 is TGTGCCGGCAGACAGGGCGAGGGGGAGCTGTTTTTT.

This clonotype turned up a few times. This chain uses TRBV12-3 or TRBV12-4 with TRBJ2-2, with D perhaps assigned TRBD1 or TRBD2 (5 bases each). The germline V and J ends were trimmed by 4 bases and 1 base, with 10 bases remaining between them. The CDR3 is 15 residues long. The CDR3, as DNA: TGTGCCAGCAGTTCCGGGACCGAGAACACCGGGGAGCTGTTTTTT. The encoded protein is CASSSGTENTGELFF.

As to this clonotype: This is likely an artifact of a read error, given a far larger clone one base away. The CDR3 region is CASSLRVSYEQHF. In DNA form, the CDR3 reads TGTGCCAGCAGCCTCAGGGTCTCCTACGAGCAGCACTTC. The chain combines TRBV6-1 with TRBJ2-7; tentatively, D is TRBD1 (5 bases). The CDR3 runs 13 residues. Germline V CDR1 and CDR2: MNHNS, SASEGT.

This clonotype was counted at least ten times. This rearrangement joins TRBV6-1 to TRBJ1-1, with a possible D match to TRBD1 (5 bases). There are 12 residues in the CDR3. Germline assignment: CDR1 MNHNS and CDR2 SASEGT. The V gene lost 6 bases and the J gene lost 2 bases, with 7 bases spanning the gap. The CDR3 loop reads CASSDSNTEAFF. The CDR3 DNA is TGTGCCAGCAGCGACAGCAACACTGAAGCTTTCTTT.

The chain joins TRBV11-2 to TRBJ2-1; D may correspond to TRBD1 or TRBD2 (6 bases each). The CDR3 sequence is 14 residues long. CDR1 is SGHAT and CDR2 is FQNNGV in the germline V gene. V gave up 8 bases and J gave up 4 bases, with 15 bases separating them. The CDR3 here is CASFRGPVYNEQFF. The CDR3 DNA is TGTGCCAGCTTCCGGGGGCCGGTATACAATGAGCAGTTCTTC.

At least ten counts were recorded for this clonotype. The rearrangement uses TRBV13 and TRBJ2-5, with D tentatively TRBD1 (6 bases). CDR1 PRHDT and CDR2 FYEKMQ come from the germline V gene (reference sequence). The V and J ends lost 4 bases and 5 bases respectively, with 11 bases between them. The CDR3 is made up of 13 amino acids. The CDR3 reads CASSYRAYETQYF. The CDR3 region has the DNA TGTGCCAGCAGCTACAGGGCGTACGAGACCCAGTACTTC.

The table lists this clonotype with many counts. This chain connects TRBV2 to TRBJ1-6; D is uncertain. V gave up 6 bases and J gave up 12 bases, with 15 bases separating them. This CDR3 is built from 13 residues. CDR1 SNHLY and CDR2 FYNNEI come from the germline V gene. This CDR3 is CASRADTAKPLHF. DNA for the CDR3: TGTGCCAGCAGGGCCGACACGGCAAAACCCCTCCACTTT.

The V gene is TRBV18, the J gene TRBJ2-7; no clear D gene. Looked up from germline, CDR1 is KGHSH and CDR2 is LQKENI. V lost 6 bases and J 5 bases, leaving 26 bases between the germline ends. The CDR3 spans 17 residues. Here the CDR3 reads CASSRLARARRPNEQYF. In DNA form, the CDR3 reads TGTGCCAGCTCTCGTCTTGCCCGGGCTAGGAGACCTAACGAGCAGTACTTC. The full variable domain, completed using reference TRBV18 and TRBJ2-7, is NAGVMQNPRHLVRRRGQEARLRCSPMKGHSHVYWYRQLPEEGLKFMVYLQKENIIDESGMPKERFSAEFPKEGPSILRIQQVVRGDSAAYFCASSRLARARRPNEQYFGPGTRLTVT.

This clonotype was seen only a few times. This rearrangement joins TRBV5-1 to TRBJ2-7, with no clear D. In germline, CDR1 is SGHRS, CDR2 YFSETQ. The CDR3 covers 14 residues. The V end was cut by 1 base, the J end by 2 bases, with 10 bases between. The CDR3 nucleotides are TGCGCCAGCAGCTTGATATCAACCGCCTACGAGCAGTACTTC. Translating it yields CASSLISTAYEQYF.

This clonotype was seen repeatedly, ten times or more. J is TRBJ1-4 and V is TRBV12-3 or TRBV12-4; D gene unclear. Trimming stripped 6 bases from V and 7 bases from J, with 9 bases between. The CDR3 has 12 amino acids. This CDR3 reads CASRWTTEKLFF. The CDR3 DNA follows: TGTGCCAGCAGGTGGACGACTGAAAAACTGTTTTTT.

Comments on this clonotype: This may stem from a read error, because a much larger clone lies one nucleotide away. This chain joins TRBV6-5 and TRBJ1-5, with D perhaps TRBD1 (5 bases). Germline V gives CDR1 MNHEY, CDR2 SVGAGI. CDR3 length: 15 amino acids. The CDR3 region has the DNA TGTGCCAGCAGTTACCAGGGCGGGAACAATCGGCCCCAGCATTTT. Its protein is CASSYQGGNNRPQHF.

This clonotype was seen many times. J is TRBJ1-1 and V is TRBV6-1; 7 nucleotides line up with TRBD1. The germline gives CDR1 MNHNS, CDR2 SASEGT. The CDR3 is made up of 16 amino acids. V lost 5 bases and J lost 0; bases outside the gene matches: 9. The CDR3: CASSRLQGLVNTEAFF. For the CDR3, the DNA is TGTGCCAGCAGTCGACTACAGGGGCTGGTGAACACTGAAGCTTTCTTT.

As regards this clonotype: Possible read error: a much larger clone is one base away. This chain joins TRBV2 and TRBJ2-7; 7 bases map to TRBD1. Germline V gene lookup returns CDR1 SNHLY and CDR2 FYNNEI. With 4 bases clipped from V and 2 bases from J, the junction kept 14 bases outside the gene matches. The CDR3 consists of 17 residues. The CDR3 here is CASSGDYRQGYAYEQYF. Here the CDR3 DNA reads TGTGCCAGCAGTGGCGACTACAGACAGGGCTATGCCTACGAGCAGTACTTC.

This clonotype was seen repeatedly, ten times or more. V gene TRBV19 combines with J gene TRBJ1-4, with D maybe TRBD1 (5 bases). Looked up from germline, CDR1 is LNHDA and CDR2 is SQIVND (reference sequence). The germline V and J ends were trimmed by 9 bases and 0 bases, with 11 bases remaining between them. There are 14 residues in the CDR3. The CDR3 loop is CASSRGATNEKLFF. The CDR3 DNA is TGTGCCAGCAGCCGAGGGGCAACTAATGAAAAACTGTTTTTT. Supplemented by reference TRBV19 and TRBJ1-4, the full variable domain reads DGGITQSPKYLFRKEGQNVTLSCEQNLNHDAMYWYRQDPGQGLRLIYYSQIVNDFQKGDIAEGYSVSREKKESFPLTVTSAQKNPTAFYLCASSRGATNEKLFFGSGTQLSVL.

A few counts support this clonotype. CDR3 loop: CASSQGGGRNQPQHF. The DNA for the CDR3 is TGCGCCAGCAGCCAAGGGGGCGGAAGAAATCAGCCCCAGCATTTT. The chain couples TRBV4-1 to TRBJ1-5; maybe TRBD1 (5 bases). Germline CDR1 and CDR2: MGHRA and YSYEKL. The CDR3 contains 15 residues. V lost 1 base and J 4 bases, leaving 11 bases between the germline ends.

This chain joins TRBV11-2 and TRBJ2-1; tentative D call: TRBD1 (5 bases). Trimming removed 1 base from V and 0 bases from J, with 7 bases in between. The CDR3 covers 15 residues. Germline V gene data show CDR1 as SGHAT and CDR2 as FQNNGV. CDR3 bases: TGTGCCAGCAGCTTAGGACAGAGCTCCTACAATGAGCAGTTCTTC. It encodes CASSLGQSSYNEQFF.

This clonotype came up many times. This sequence joins TRBV6-1 and TRBJ1-1; possibly TRBD1 for D (6 bases). Trimming shortened V by 6 bases and J by 4 bases, and 12 bases separated the two germline ends. The CDR3 is 13 amino acids. Germline-derived CDR1 and CDR2 are MNHNS and SASEGT. The CDR3 sequence: CASRWTDGTEAFF. CDR3 coding DNA: TGTGCCAGCAGATGGACAGACGGCACTGAAGCTTTCTTT.

In its sample, this clonotype was seen many times. This chain links TRBV5-1 with TRBJ2-5, with no clear D. The germline V gene encodes CDR1 SGHRS and CDR2 YFSETQ. V was pared by 0 bases and J by 4 bases, with 10 bases between. The CDR3 has 14 amino acids. The DNA for the CDR3 is TGCGCCAGCAGCTTGGGCCGGACCCGAGAGACCCAGTACTTC. This sequence encodes CASSLGRTRETQYF. Looking up the rest from reference TRBV5-1 and TRBJ2-5 gives the full variable domain: KAGVTQTPRYLIKTRGQQVTLSCSPISGHRSVSWYQQTPGQGLQFLFEYFSETQRNKGNFPGRFSGRQFSNSRSEMNVSTLELGDSALYLCASSLGRTRETQYFGPGTRLLVL.

This clonotype was seen only a few times. CDR3 amino acids: CSVAASGVLSGELFF. In DNA form, the CDR3 reads TGCAGCGTTGCGGCTAGCGGCGTTCTGAGCGGGGAGCTGTTTTTT. The rearrangement links TRBV29-1 to TRBJ2-2; 7 bases are shared with TRBD2. Germline V lookup: CDR1 SQVTM, CDR2 ANQGSEA. Trimming took 4 bases from V and 7 from J; bases not matched to a gene: 12. CDR3 length equals 15 residues.

As concerns this clonotype: A read error may explain this, as a much larger clone is one base away. CDR3 amino acids: CASSDLGGGAKETQYF. CDR3 coding DNA: TGTGCCAGCAGTGACTTAGGCGGGGGGGCCAAAGAGACCCAGTACTTC. The chain links TRBV6-1 to TRBJ2-5; 9 bases fit TRBD2. Germline loops: CDR1 MNHNS, CDR2 SASEGT. CDR3 length: 16 residues. Trimming cost V 3 bases and J 3 bases; bases outside gene matches: 8.

In its sample, this clonotype was seen a few times. The chain carries TRBV7-2 and TRBJ1-3; no definite D call. V lost 5 bases and J lost 0, with 11 bases in between. The CDR3 length is 15 residues. Germline lookup yields CDR1 SGHTA and CDR2 FQGNSA. This CDR3 reads CASSPSLGSGNTIYF. CDR3 coding DNA: TGTGCCAGCAGCCCGAGTTTGGGCTCTGGAAACACCATATATTTT.

This clonotype was found many times. V and J are TRBV11-2 and TRBJ2-7; possible D gene TRBD2, 6 bases. Germline V gives CDR1 SGHAT, CDR2 FQNNGV. The V end was cut by 5 bases, the J end by 6 bases, with 17 bases between. The CDR3 contains 14 residues. The CDR3 spells CASSELALFGEQYF. The CDR3 nucleotides read TGTGCCAGCAGCGAACTAGCCCTTTTTGGCGAGCAGTACTTC.

This clonotype came up many times. The gene calls are TRBV6-2 or TRBV6-3 and TRBJ1-1; 11 bases align to TRBD1. The CDR3 length is 16 residues. After removal of 2 bases from V and 5 bases from J, the junction contained 7 bases not matched to a gene. Germline lookup yields CDR1 MNHEY and CDR2 SVGEGT. The CDR3 DNA reads as TGTGCCAGCAGTTACCGCCGGACAGGGGGCGAGACTGAAGCTTTCTTT. Encoded protein: CASSYRRTGGETEAFF.

This clonotype has a count of ten or more. V is TRBV7-2 and J is TRBJ2-7; D is uncertain. The CDR3 is 15 residues long. V was cut by 2 bases and J by 1 base, with 12 bases left in between. CDR1 and CDR2 (germline): SGHTA, FQGNSA. CDR3 in DNA: TGTGCCAGCAGCTTATGGGGTGACGCTTCCTACGAGCAGTACTTC. This gives the protein CASSLWGDASYEQYF. Combining the CDR3 with reference TRBV7-2 and TRBJ2-7 gives the whole variable domain GAGVSQSPSNKVTEKGKDVELRCDPISGHTALYWYRQSLGQGLEFLIYFQGNSAPDKSGLPSDRFSAERTGGSVSTLTIQRTQQEDSAVYLCASSLWGDASYEQYFGPGTRLTVT.

This clonotype showed up many times. The chain has TRBV18 and TRBJ1-6; D unclear. Trimming shortened V by 3 bases and J by 7 bases, and 7 bases separated the two germline ends. The germline gives CDR1 KGHSH, CDR2 LQKENI. This CDR3 comprises 13 residues. The DNA for the CDR3 is TGTGCCAGCTCACCGGAACAAAATTCACCCCTCCACTTT. It codes for CASSPEQNSPLHF.

This clonotype was seen repeatedly, ten times or more. The V call is TRBV28, the J call TRBJ1-4; D possibly corresponds to TRBD1 (5 bases). CDR3 length: 21 residues. In germline, CDR1 is MDHEN, CDR2 SYDVKM. The V gene lost 3 bases and the J gene lost 2 bases, with 28 bases spanning the gap. DNA for the CDR3: TGTGCCAGCAGTTTGCGGCCCATCTATGTCAGGGCCTCGGGGACTAATGAAAAACTGTTTTTT. It codes for CASSLRPIYVRASGTNEKLFF. Based on the CDR3 plus reference TRBV28 and TRBJ1-4, the full variable domain is DVKVTQSSRYLVKRTGEKVFLECVQDMDHENMFWYRQDPGLGLRLIYFSYDVKMKEKGDIPEGYSVSREKKERFSLILESASTNQTSMYLCASSLRPIYVRASGTNEKLFFGSGTQLSVL.

The table lists this clonotype with a few counts. The genes are TRBV20-1 and TRBJ2-7; D remains unclear. The V gene lost 2 bases and the J gene lost 7 bases, with 18 bases spanning the gap. The CDR3 has 14 residues. CDR1 and CDR2 from the germline V gene are DFQATT and SNEGSKA (reference sequence). CDR3 nucleotide sequence: TGCAGTGCTAGACCCTCCTCCGGGTACCAAGAGCAGTACTTC. Translating it yields CSARPSSGYQEQYF.